Listed below are T cell receptor beta chains from one sample, sequenced in a study of T cell responses to AZD1222 COVID-19 vaccine. Sequenced by immunoSEQ multiplex PCR; TCRdb stores in-frame clones only, minus some. Of 150,000 to 200,000 clones detected, around nine tenths appear once; the ten largest clones hold 3.6%. The material was peripheral blood, obtained 28 days after the second dose of the MenACWY control vaccine. These receptors all stem from an adult who received the MenACWY meningococcal vaccine as a control. Both conserved end residues are part of each CDR3. The D gene is left open where the match is weak. Some rows have no size entry. The others give once, few or many, or a class for an expanded clone.

d_gene	j_gene	v_gene	abundance	CDR3nt	CDR3aa
TRBD1	TRBJ2-7	TRBV2	-	TGTGCCAGCAATTTCGTGCACCCGGGACAGGGGAATTCCTACGAGCAGTACTTC	CASNFVHPGQGNSYEQYF
TRBD1	TRBJ1-2	TRBV29-1	-	TGCAGCGTTGAAGGGCAGGGGGCGTACTATGGCTACACCTTC	CSVEGQGAYYGYTF
-	TRBJ1-1	TRBV4-3	-	TGCGCCAGCAGCCAGGGGACAAGCCTGAACACTGAAGCTTTCTTT	CASSQGTSLNTEAFF
-	TRBJ2-7	TRBV19	-	TGTGCCAGTAGTATGGGGCCGAACTCCTACGAGCAGTACTTC	CASSMGPNSYEQYF
-	TRBJ1-1	TRBV11-3	-	TGTGCCAGCAGCTTATCCCAGGGACTCTCATGGGAGGACACTGAAGCTTTCTTT	CASSLSQGLSWEDTEAFF
-	TRBJ2-7	TRBV29-1	-	TGCAGCGTTGAAGGTTCGGGGAGCTCCTACGAGCAGTACTTC	CSVEGSGSSYEQYF
-	TRBJ2-7	TRBV27	-	TGTGCCAGCAGAAACGGACCTACGAATCGGCAGTACTTC	CASRNGPTNRQYF
TRBD1	TRBJ2-7	TRBV11-1	once	TGTGCCAGCAGCCATTCCGGGACAGCCTCCTACGAGCAGTACTTC	CASSHSGTASYEQYF
TRBD1	TRBJ1-2	TRBV19	-	TGTGCCAGTAGTATAGATACCAAACGGGACAGAGGCTATGGCTACACCTTC	CASSIDTKRDRGYGYTF
TRBD1	TRBJ1-5	TRBV5-6	-	TGTGCCAGCAGCTTGGGGACAGGGTTGGGTCAGCCCCAGCATTTT	CASSLGTGLGQPQHF
TRBD2	TRBJ2-3	TRBV12-5	-	TGTGCTAGTGGTTCGGGACTAGCGGGAGGCACAGATACGCAGTATTTT	CASGSGLAGGTDTQYF
-	TRBJ2-1	TRBV2	-	TGTGCCAGCAGCGCAGCGGGTAATGAGCAGTTCTTC	CASSAAGNEQFF
-	TRBJ1-1	TRBV28	-	TGTGCCAGCAGTTTAGGGGGGCTGGGGACTGAAGCTTTCTTT	CASSLGGLGTEAFF
-	TRBJ1-3	TRBV29-1	-	TGCAGCGTTGTTCCGGGAACGGTCCCTGGAAACACCATATATTTT	CSVVPGTVPGNTIYF
-	TRBJ1-5	TRBV6-1	-	TGTGCCAGCAGTGAAATAGCAACTCAGCCCCAGCATTTT	CASSEIATQPQHF
TRBD2	TRBJ2-1	TRBV7-9	-	TGTGCCAGCAGTTCCGGACTAGCCTATGAGCAGTTCTTC	CASSSGLAYEQFF